This record looks at one T cell receptor (beta chain) sequence and its context. Using immunoSEQ multiplex PCR, the repertoire was profiled, and TCRdb retains in-frame clones only, with some absent. Among around 270,000 clones listed, around 89% were seen once. The data are from a study of blood T cell repertoires in COVID-19. Study-wide context: From T cells, B-cell-depleted T cells, or PBMCs came the material, which was cDNA or gDNA.

The material sequenced was peripheral blood. The TCR comes from a man aged 35 to 55 with acute or convalescent COVID-19.

CDR3: CASSQQVSGQPQHF. The CDR3 region has the DNA TGTGCCAGCAGCCAACAGGTTTCTGGGCAGCCCCAGCATTTT. The chain has TRBV6-6 and TRBJ1-5; a weak D match, TRBD1 (5 bases). Deletions cut 6 bases from V and 7 bases from J, with 16 bases between. Per the germline V gene, CDR1 is MNHNY and CDR2 is SVGAGI (reference sequence). The length of the CDR3 is 14 residues.